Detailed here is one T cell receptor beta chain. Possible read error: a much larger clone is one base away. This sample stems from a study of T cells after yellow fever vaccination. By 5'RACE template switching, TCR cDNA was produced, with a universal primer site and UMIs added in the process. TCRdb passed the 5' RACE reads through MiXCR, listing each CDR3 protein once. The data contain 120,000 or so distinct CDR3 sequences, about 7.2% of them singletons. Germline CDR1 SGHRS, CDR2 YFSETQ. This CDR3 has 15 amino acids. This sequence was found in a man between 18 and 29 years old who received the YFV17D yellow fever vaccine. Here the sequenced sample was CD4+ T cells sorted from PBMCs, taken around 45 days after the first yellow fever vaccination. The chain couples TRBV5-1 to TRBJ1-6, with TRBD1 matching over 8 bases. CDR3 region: CASILSGQGSSPLHF. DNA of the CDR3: TGCGCCAGCATCTTGTCCGGACAGGGATCTTCACCCCTCCACTTT.